This TCR beta chain is from a study of cytomegalovirus exposure and HLA in healthy donors. The primer mix had 60 Vbeta and 13 Jbeta primers. Profiling relied on immunoSEQ multiplex PCR, and the TCRdb table lists in-frame clones only, not all of them. The sample includes 150,000 to 200,000 clones, around 76% of them seen just once. CDR1 and CDR2 from the germline V gene are SGHRS and YFSETQ. Between the trimmed V and J ends, which lost 7 bases and 5 bases, there was a span of 25 bases. This CDR3 spans 16 amino acids. Study results and limitations: The authors enumerated over 150 TCR beta chains as linked to cytomegalovirus. Equally common other TCR beta chains were less clonally expanded than HLA-associated ones, a later analysis found.

Note on this clone: What it binds is unknown.

Input material: PBMCs. This receptor was identified in a girl aged 10 to 17 in good health and CMV-seropositive. V is TRBV5-1 and J is TRBJ2-7; TRBD2 might be the D (8 bases). CDR3 in amino acids: CASRGGGTAGADEQYF. The CDR3 coding sequence is TGCGCCAGCCGTGGGGGGGGGACAGCGGGAGCCGACGAGCAGTACTTC.